This T cell receptor (beta chain) was retrieved from a study of T cells after somatic rescue of genetic block. Sequencing used immunoSEQ multiplex PCR; TCRdb keeps in-frame clones, though not all of them. The table lists 110,000 or so clones, around nine tenths of them singletons. Sequences were obtained from peripheral blood mononuclear cells (PBMCs). The TCR comes from a woman younger than 35.

DNA for the CDR3: TGTGCCAGCTCACCACCGGATTCACCCCTCCACTTT. Translation: CASSPPDSPLHF. The genes are TRBV18 and TRBJ1-6; D is unresolved. The V end lost 0 bases, the J end lost 8 bases, and 2 bases lay between the germline ends. CDR1 KGHSH and CDR2 LQKENI come from the germline V gene. The length of the CDR3 is 12 residues. The full variable domain, with the rest looked up from reference TRBV18 and TRBJ1-6, is NAGVMQNPRHLVRRRGQEARLRCSPMKGHSHVYWYRQLPEEGLKFMVYLQKENIIDESGMPKERFSAEFPKEGPSILRIQQVVRGDSAAYFCASSPPDSPLHFGNGTRLTVT.